These T cell receptor beta chains were read from a single sample in a study of human T cells and chemical hapten exposure. TCRdb reprocessed the RACE reads with MiXCR, giving one entry per CDR3 protein. The sample has 120,000 or so distinct CDR3 sequences, approximately 10% seen once; the top ten hold more than 2%. This sample comprised whole blood, obtained in connection with sensitization to the hapten diphenylcyclopropenone (DPC). Receptor source: a woman aged 45 to 65 with alopecia areata. Some clones in this sample may be carry-over from other donors' samples. CDR3s include the opening cysteine and the closing phenylalanine or tryptophan. Fields, in order: V gene, clone size, D gene, J gene, CDR3 protein, CDR3 DNA. D genes are given only for firm matches. Part of the rows lack a size; the others show once, few, many or a class for expanded clones.

V: TRBV7-6
size: few
D: -
J: TRBJ1-2
CDR3: CASSLATSPSSGYTF
DNA: TGTGCCAGCAGCTTAGCGACCAGCCCATCTAGCGGCTACACCTTC

V: TRBV7-7
size: few
D: -
J: TRBJ2-2
CDR3: CASSLAPKGTGELFF
DNA: TGTGCCAGCAGCTTAGCCCCTAAGGGAACCGGGGAGCTGTTTTTT

V: TRBV6-2/TRBV6-3
size: -
D: -
J: TRBJ1-2
CDR3: CASSSFTQGGGYTF
DNA: TGTGCCAGCAGCTCCTTCACCCAAGGAGGCGGCTACACCTTC

V: TRBV12-3/TRBV12-4
size: -
D: TRBD1
J: TRBJ1-4
CDR3: CASRGQPNEKLFF
DNA: TGTGCCAGCAGGGGACAGCCTAATGAAAAACTGTTTTTT

V: TRBV6-2/TRBV6-3
size: few
D: TRBD1
J: TRBJ2-4
CDR3: CASSAGQGNIQYF
DNA: TGTGCCAGCAGTGCCGGACAGGGAAACATTCAGTACTTC

V: TRBV9
size: -
D: -
J: TRBJ1-5
CDR3: CASSPTLDNQPQHF
DNA: TGTGCCAGCAGCCCTACATTGGACAATCAGCCCCAGCATTTT

V: TRBV29-1
size: few
D: -
J: TRBJ2-5
CDR3: CSVDKGPSGRQETQYF
DNA: TGCAGCGTTGATAAAGGGCCCTCGGGGAGGCAAGAGACCCAGTACTTC

V: TRBV6-5
size: many
D: -
J: TRBJ2-5
CDR3: CASSRGLLAFGETQYF
DNA: TGTGCCAGCAGCCGGGGCCTCCTAGCGTTCGGAGAGACCCAGTACTTC

V: TRBV12-3/TRBV12-4
size: many
D: -
J: TRBJ1-1
CDR3: CASTMDSKNTEAFF
DNA: TGTGCCAGCACCATGGACAGTAAGAACACTGAAGCTTTCTTT

V: TRBV27
size: -
D: TRBD1
J: TRBJ1-5
CDR3: CASSKQGDRNQPQHF
DNA: TGTGCCAGCAGTAAACAGGGGGATCGTAATCAGCCCCAGCATTTT